A selection of T cell receptor beta chains follows, all from one sample in a study of shared T cell receptors in the human thymus. Sequenced by immunoSEQ multiplex PCR; TCRdb stores in-frame clones only, minus some. The table has about 500,000 clones, 75% to 80% seen once; the top ten hold around 0.012%. The same data also went into a second study, on human thymus T cells.

The sample consisted of thymocytes. These receptors were taken from a boy in the first two years of life with a congenital heart defect. CDR3s include the opening cysteine and the closing phenylalanine or tryptophan. Each record gives: CDR3 DNA, CDR3 protein, V gene, J gene, clone size, D gene. D genes are given only for firm matches. Not all rows give a size; the values are once, few, many and, for expanded clones, a class.

DNA: TGCGCCAGCAGTGACCAGGGAATGAGCTATGGCTACACCTTC
CDR3: CASSDQGMSYGYTF
V: TRBV4-1
J: TRBJ1-2
size: -
D: -

DNA: TGTGCCAGCAGCCAAGATTGGTGGCGGGAGGGCCTGGGGGAGCAGTACTTC
CDR3: CASSQDWWREGLGEQYF
V: TRBV14
J: TRBJ2-7
size: -
D: TRBD2

DNA: TGTGCCAGCAGTTTAACGAGACGCAGGTTAGGCTACGAGCAGTACTTC
CDR3: CASSLTRRRLGYEQYF
V: TRBV28
J: TRBJ2-7
size: -
D: -

DNA: TGTGCCAGCAGTGAAGCATCCGGACAGACCAATCAGCCCCAGCATTTT
CDR3: CASSEASGQTNQPQHF
V: TRBV2
J: TRBJ1-5
size: once
D: -

DNA: TGCAGCATCGGATTAAGCGGGAGCACCTACAATGAGCAGTTCTTC
CDR3: CSIGLSGSTYNEQFF
V: TRBV29-1
J: TRBJ2-1
size: once
D: TRBD2

DNA: TGTGCCAGCAGCTTACAGCCAGCGGGAGGGCCTGTCACAGATACGCAGTATTTT
CDR3: CASSLQPAGGPVTDTQYF
V: TRBV7-2
J: TRBJ2-3
size: -
D: TRBD2

DNA: TGTGCCAGCAGTGAAGAGGGGCAGAACACTGAAGCTTTCTTT
CDR3: CASSEEGQNTEAFF
V: TRBV6-1
J: TRBJ1-1
size: few
D: -

DNA: TGTGCCACCAGCAGAGATGGGGCGGGGGGCTACACCTTC
CDR3: CATSRDGAGGYTF
V: TRBV15
J: TRBJ1-2
size: -
D: -

DNA: TGTGCCAGCAGCTTCCGTAGCGGGAGGTCATACGAGCAGTACTTC
CDR3: CASSFRSGRSYEQYF
V: TRBV5-4
J: TRBJ2-7
size: -
D: TRBD2

DNA: TGTGCCAGCAGTGAATCACTAAATCACACAGGGGCTGGGGCCAACGTCCTGACTTTC
CDR3: CASSESLNHTGAGANVLTF
V: TRBV6-1
J: TRBJ2-6
size: -
D: TRBD1

DNA: TGCGCCAGCAGCCCAGGACTCCTCGGAGAATATGGCTACACCTTC
CDR3: CASSPGLLGEYGYTF
V: TRBV5-1
J: TRBJ1-2
size: -
D: -

DNA: TGTGCCAGCAGCGTAGGTAAGGGAGGTGGCTACACCTTC
CDR3: CASSVGKGGGYTF
V: TRBV9
J: TRBJ1-2
size: -
D: -

DNA: TGCGCCAGCAGCCAAGATGATGAGCGGGAGGCCCAAAACCAAGAGACCCAGTACTTC
CDR3: CASSQDDEREAQNQETQYF
V: TRBV4-1
J: TRBJ2-5
size: -
D: TRBD2

DNA: TGTGTCAGAAGCTCGGGACTAGCGGGAAAAAACACCGGGGAGCTGTTTTTT
CDR3: CVRSSGLAGKNTGELFF
V: TRBV7-5
J: TRBJ2-2
size: -
D: -

DNA: TGTGCCAGCAGTCACAGGGGGGACGCGAACACCGGGGAGCTGTTTTTT
CDR3: CASSHRGDANTGELFF
V: TRBV2
J: TRBJ2-2
size: -
D: TRBD1

DNA: TGCGCCAGCAGCTTGGTTTCAGGGGAGACCCAGTACTTC
CDR3: CASSLVSGETQYF
V: TRBV5-1
J: TRBJ2-5
size: -
D: -

DNA: TGTGCCAGCAGCTTGTGGCACGAAAATGAAAAACTGTTTTTT
CDR3: CASSLWHENEKLFF
V: TRBV11-2
J: TRBJ1-4
size: -
D: -

DNA: TGCGCCAGCAGCTTGGCCTATTCGGGACAGGGTGGCACCTACGAGCAGTACTTC
CDR3: CASSLAYSGQGGTYEQYF
V: TRBV5-1
J: TRBJ2-7
size: -
D: TRBD1

DNA: TGTGCCAGCAGCGCCGGGACTAGCGGGAGCTATGAGCAGTTCTTC
CDR3: CASSAGTSGSYEQFF
V: TRBV9
J: TRBJ2-1
size: -
D: TRBD2

DNA: TGTGCCAGCAGTGTACACACGGGGAGGGTCGAGAATGAAAAACTGTTTTTT
CDR3: CASSVHTGRVENEKLFF
V: TRBV25-1
J: TRBJ1-4
size: -
D: -

DNA: TGTGCCAGCAGTTTATATGGTTCGGGGCGGCTAGCGGGCCCAGCCAAAAACATTCAGTACTTC
CDR3: CASSLYGSGRLAGPAKNIQYF
V: TRBV28
J: TRBJ2-4
size: once
D: TRBD2

DNA: TGTGCCAGCGGCCACGGTAGCGGGAGCCCAGATACGCAGTATTTT
CDR3: CASGHGSGSPDTQYF
V: TRBV7-9
J: TRBJ2-3
size: -
D: TRBD2

DNA: TGTGCCAGCAGTGCCAAAGACAGGGCGAGATGGCCTAACTATGGCTACACCTTC
CDR3: CASSAKDRARWPNYGYTF
V: TRBV25-1
J: TRBJ1-2
size: -
D: TRBD1

DNA: TGTGCCAGCAGCTTAGCTAGCCCCCCAGAGGGCACAGATACGCAGTATTTT
CDR3: CASSLASPPEGTDTQYF
V: TRBV11-2
J: TRBJ2-3
size: -
D: -

DNA: TGTGCCAGCAGTGAATGGGATAACAGGGGGCGCGACTATGGCTACACCTTC
CDR3: CASSEWDNRGRDYGYTF
V: TRBV25-1
J: TRBJ1-2
size: -
D: TRBD1

DNA: TGCAGCGTGGCCCCGGAGGAGACCCAGTACTTC
CDR3: CSVAPEETQYF
V: TRBV29-1
J: TRBJ2-5
size: -
D: -

DNA: TGTGCCATCAGTGAGTCGAAGGCCGGGGGTTACTTC
CDR3: CAISESKAGGYF
V: TRBV10-3
J: TRBJ2-7
size: -
D: -

DNA: TGTGCCAGCAGGCCGGGAGAATACTCCTACGAGCAGTACTTC
CDR3: CASRPGEYSYEQYF
V: TRBV7-9
J: TRBJ2-7
size: -
D: -

DNA: TGTGCCAGCAGTGTCCCCCTAGCGGGAGTCCCCTACAATGAGCAGTTCTTC
CDR3: CASSVPLAGVPYNEQFF
V: TRBV25-1
J: TRBJ2-1
size: -
D: TRBD2

DNA: TGTGCCTGGAGGCCCGAAAGGGGGAAGGAAAGGGTTCGGGATGAGCAGTTCTTC
CDR3: CAWRPERGKERVRDEQFF
V: TRBV30
J: TRBJ2-1
size: -
D: -

DNA: TGCGCCAGCAGCCGATCTGGACAGACCTACGAGCAGTACTTC
CDR3: CASSRSGQTYEQYF
V: TRBV5-1
J: TRBJ2-7
size: -
D: -

DNA: TGTGCCAGCAGTGACCACGTGCGGCGGAACACCGGGGAGCTGTTTTTT
CDR3: CASSDHVRRNTGELFF
V: TRBV27
J: TRBJ2-2
size: -
D: -

DNA: TGTGCCAGCAGTTCCTGGCGGGAGTACGAGCAGTACTTC
CDR3: CASSSWREYEQYF
V: TRBV7-2
J: TRBJ2-7
size: -
D: TRBD2

DNA: TGTGCCAGCAGTGATGCTCGGACTAGCGGGGTCTCCTACGAGCAGTACTTC
CDR3: CASSDARTSGVSYEQYF
V: TRBV25-1
J: TRBJ2-7
size: -
D: TRBD2

DNA: TGTGCCAGCAGTGCGGGGGGGCAGGGGCAGGGAGCCAAAAACATTCAGTACTTC
CDR3: CASSAGGQGQGAKNIQYF
V: TRBV6-4
J: TRBJ2-4
size: -
D: TRBD2

DNA: TGTGCCAGCAGCTTAGGGGTAGACAGGGAGCAGGATCTCGAGCAGTACTTC
CDR3: CASSLGVDREQDLEQYF
V: TRBV11-3
J: TRBJ2-7
size: -
D: TRBD1

DNA: TGTGCCAGCAGCCCCGGCGGGGAGCTGTTTTTT
CDR3: CASSPGGELFF
V: TRBV6-6
J: TRBJ2-2
size: -
D: -

DNA: TGTGCCAGCAACCAAGGAAGTCAGGGGGAAGAGACCCAGTACTTC
CDR3: CASNQGSQGEETQYF
V: TRBV27
J: TRBJ2-5
size: -
D: TRBD1

DNA: TGCGCCAGCAGCCAAGTTCATCAGGGCCCTCATCAGCCCCAGCATTTT
CDR3: CASSQVHQGPHQPQHF
V: TRBV4-3
J: TRBJ1-5
size: -
D: -

DNA: TGTGCCAGCAGTTTAAATGGGACAAGACCAATCGAGCAGTACTTC
CDR3: CASSLNGTRPIEQYF
V: TRBV28
J: TRBJ2-7
size: -
D: -

DNA: TGTGCCAGCATGCAGGGGGCTGATCAGCCCCAGCATTTT
CDR3: CASMQGADQPQHF
V: TRBV6-6
J: TRBJ1-5
size: -
D: TRBD1

DNA: TGTGCCAGTAGCCCGAGACAGGGTTCCTTCTATGGCTACACCTTC
CDR3: CASSPRQGSFYGYTF
V: TRBV19
J: TRBJ1-2
size: -
D: TRBD1

DNA: TGTGCCAGCAGCCTCCTAGCGGGAGTCACCTACGAGCAGTACTTC
CDR3: CASSLLAGVTYEQYF
V: TRBV28
J: TRBJ2-7
size: few
D: TRBD2

DNA: TGTGCCAGCAGCTCCCCCGGGGGCTATGGCTACACCTTC
CDR3: CASSSPGGYGYTF
V: TRBV7-2
J: TRBJ1-2
size: -
D: -

DNA: TGTGCCAGCAGCTTAGAGCGGGAGGGCCGTTACGAGCAGTACTTC
CDR3: CASSLEREGRYEQYF
V: TRBV7-3
J: TRBJ2-7
size: once
D: TRBD2

DNA: TGTGCCAGCAGTCGCTTCAGGCAAGATCTACTGCAGCCCCAGCATTTT
CDR3: CASSRFRQDLLQPQHF
V: TRBV27
J: TRBJ1-5
size: few
D: -

DNA: TGTGCCAGCAGCGCCCGGACTAGCGGGGATTCAAACAATGAGCAGTTCTTC
CDR3: CASSARTSGDSNNEQFF
V: TRBV9
J: TRBJ2-1
size: -
D: TRBD2

DNA: TGTGCCAGCAGCCCCCTCGTAGCGGACTATAAGGGGACGCAGTATTTT
CDR3: CASSPLVADYKGTQYF
V: TRBV7-6
J: TRBJ2-3
size: -
D: -

DNA: TGTGCCAGTAGTGAAGATCAGGACAGCTACGAGCAGTACTTC
CDR3: CASSEDQDSYEQYF
V: TRBV19
J: TRBJ2-7
size: -
D: -

DNA: TGTGCCAGCAATAGGGGAAGCTATGGCTACACCTTC
CDR3: CASNRGSYGYTF
V: TRBV2
J: TRBJ1-2
size: once
D: -

DNA: TGTGCCAGCAGCCGCGGGACCCATCGCAGTTACGAGCAGTACTTC
CDR3: CASSRGTHRSYEQYF
V: TRBV11-3
J: TRBJ2-7
size: -
D: -

DNA: TGCGCCAGCAGCCAAGGGACAGGGATTATAGGCCAAGCCAAAAACATTCAGTACTTC
CDR3: CASSQGTGIIGQAKNIQYF
V: TRBV4-1
J: TRBJ2-4
size: -
D: TRBD1